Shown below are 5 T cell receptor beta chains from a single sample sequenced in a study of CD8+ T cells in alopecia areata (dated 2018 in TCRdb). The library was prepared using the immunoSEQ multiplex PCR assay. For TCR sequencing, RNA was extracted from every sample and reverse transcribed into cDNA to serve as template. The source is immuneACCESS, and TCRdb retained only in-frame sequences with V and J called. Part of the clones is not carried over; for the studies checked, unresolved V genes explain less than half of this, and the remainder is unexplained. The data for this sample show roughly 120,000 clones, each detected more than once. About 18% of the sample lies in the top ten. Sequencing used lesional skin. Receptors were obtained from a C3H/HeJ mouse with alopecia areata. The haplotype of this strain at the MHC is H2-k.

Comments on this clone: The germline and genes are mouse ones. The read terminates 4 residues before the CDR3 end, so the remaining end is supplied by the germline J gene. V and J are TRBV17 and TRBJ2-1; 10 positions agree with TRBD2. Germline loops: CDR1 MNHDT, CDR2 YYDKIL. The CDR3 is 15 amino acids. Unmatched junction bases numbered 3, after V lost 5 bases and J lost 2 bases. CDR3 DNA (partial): TGTGCTAGCAGTCCCGACTGGGGGGACTATGCT. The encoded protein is CASSPDWGDYA. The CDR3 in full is CASSPDWGDYAEQFF. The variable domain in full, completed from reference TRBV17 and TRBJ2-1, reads DTTVKQNPRYKLARVGKPVNLICSQTMNHDTMYWYQKKPNQAPKLLLFYYDKILNREADTFEKFQSSRPNNSFCSLYIGSAGLEYSAMYLCASSPDWGDYAEQFFGPGTRLTVL.

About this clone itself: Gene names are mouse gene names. The chain's CDR3 is CTCSGWGDLYEQYF. The CDR3 DNA, read in part, is TGCACCTGCAGTGGCTGGGGGGACCTCTAT. The chain links TRBV1 to TRBJ2-7, with 8 bases aligning to TRBD2. The read ends 4 residues shy of where the CDR3 ends; the end is completed using the germline J gene. Germline CDR1 and CDR2: NSQYPW and LRSPGD (reference sequence). The CDR3 runs 14 residues. V shed 4 bases and J 3 bases; nucleotides not matched to a gene: 5.

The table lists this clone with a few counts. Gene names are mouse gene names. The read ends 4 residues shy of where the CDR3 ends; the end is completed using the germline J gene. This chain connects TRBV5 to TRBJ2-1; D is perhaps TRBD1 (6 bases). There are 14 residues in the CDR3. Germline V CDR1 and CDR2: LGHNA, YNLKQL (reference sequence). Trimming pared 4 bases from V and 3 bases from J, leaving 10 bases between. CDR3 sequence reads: CASSPGQSYAEQFF. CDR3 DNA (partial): TGTGCCAGCAGCCCCGGACAGTCCTATGCT.

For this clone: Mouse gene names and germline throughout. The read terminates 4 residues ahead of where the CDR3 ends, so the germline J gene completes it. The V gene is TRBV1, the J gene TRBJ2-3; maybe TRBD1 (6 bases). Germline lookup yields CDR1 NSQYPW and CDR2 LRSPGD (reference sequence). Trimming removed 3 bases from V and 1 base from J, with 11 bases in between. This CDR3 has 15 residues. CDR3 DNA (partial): TGCACCTGCAGTGCGTTACAGGGTGGTGCAGAA. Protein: CTCSALQGGAE. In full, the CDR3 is CTCSALQGGAETLYF.

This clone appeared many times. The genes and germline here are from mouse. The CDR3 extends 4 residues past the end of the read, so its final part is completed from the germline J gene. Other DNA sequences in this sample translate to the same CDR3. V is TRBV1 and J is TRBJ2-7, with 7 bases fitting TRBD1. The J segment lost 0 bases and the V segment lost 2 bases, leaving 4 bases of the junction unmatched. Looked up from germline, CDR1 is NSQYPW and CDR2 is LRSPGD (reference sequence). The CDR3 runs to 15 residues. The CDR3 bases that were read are TGCACCTGCAGTGCAAGGGACAGCAGCTCCTAT. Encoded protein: CTCSARDSSSY. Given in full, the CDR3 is CTCSARDSSSYEQYF. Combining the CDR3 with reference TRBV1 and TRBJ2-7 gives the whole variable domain VTLLEQNPRWRLVPRGQAVNLRCILKNSQYPWMSWYQQDLQKQLQWLFTLRSPGDKEVKSLPGADYLATRVTDTELRLQVANMSQGRTLYCTCSARDSSSYEQYFGPGTRLTVL.